This T cell receptor (beta chain) was profiled in a study of CD8 T cells in ankylosing spondylitis. Details on this clonotype: Its antigen remains unknown. A read error may be the cause here, since a much bigger clone is one base away.

Deletions cut 1 base from V and 8 bases from J, with 9 bases between. The CDR3 covers 14 residues. Germline assignment: CDR1 SEHNR and CDR2 FQNEAQ (reference sequence). TCRdb processed the 5' RACE reads anew with MiXCR; each CDR3 protein has one entry. The sample consists of some 800,000 distinct CDR3 sequences, 12% of them appearing once. General study results and limits: Seven or eight highly homologous variants formed a TCR beta motif that appeared characteristic of ankylosing spondylitis blood.

The chain uses TRBV7-9 and TRBJ1-6, with D perhaps TRBD1 (5 bases). The specimen was blood, either unsorted or a sorted T cell fraction (not recorded which). The TCR sequence derives from a male donor with ankylosing spondylitis. This chain's CDR3 is CASSLGQYDSPLHF. CDR3 coding DNA: TGTGCCAGCAGCTTAGGACAGTATGATTCACCCCTCCACTTT.